This T cell receptor beta chain stems from a study of PD-1 blockade in classical Hodgkin lymphoma. The protocol was immunoSEQ multiplex PCR, while the TCRdb copy is restricted to in-frame clones and leaves out a portion. The sample lists 10,000 to 15,000 clones; under 90% were seen once. Germline trimming cut 3 bases from V and 3 bases from J; bases unmatched to any gene: 4. CDR1 MGHRA and CDR2 YSYEKL come from the germline V gene. The CDR3 spans 15 residues. Concerning this clone: Its antigen is undetermined.

Relapse was seen in all patients after autologous stem cell transplantation, and brentuximab vedotin exposure was variable. With magnetic negative selection, CD4+ T cells were purified from PBMCs that had been thawed. Whole-study findings and limits: Baseline diversity was lower in partial responders and progressors than complete responders.

Specimen: CD4+ T cells from blood, collected at baseline. The receptor's source is a human donor with classical Hodgkin lymphoma. This sequence joins TRBV4-1 and TRBJ2-7; TRBD2 matches at 11 bases. CDR3 coding DNA: TGCGCCAGCAGCCAGGGACTAGCGGCCTACTACGAGCAGTACTTC. Residues: CASSQGLAAYYEQYF.